This TCR beta chain was profiled in a study of Ad26.COV2.S vaccination and SARS-CoV-2 variants. Background on the study: The authors gave Ad26.COV2.S intramuscularly, either once or twice 56 days apart.

Germline-derived CDR1 and CDR2 are SGHTA and FQGNSA. CDR3 length equals 15 residues. V was clipped by 4 bases and J by 4 bases, with 16 bases between them. Measured with immunoSEQ multiplex PCR; TCRdb has only the in-frame clones, and not every one. This sample has approximately 420,000 clones, with roughly 90% found just once. Treatment described: around 19 received Ad26.COV2.S at low or high dose, single or two shots; roughly five received placebo; per-sample allocation not given. The investigators took samples on day 63 after the first vaccine or placebo injection. The vaccine delivered Wuhan-strain SARS-CoV-2 spike through an Ad26 vector.

The specimen comprised peripheral blood, sampled in a trial of Ad26.COV2.S vaccine versus placebo. The chain links TRBV7-2 to TRBJ2-5, with a weak D call TRBD2 (6 bases). This TCR was recovered from a person aged 18-65 years who received the Ad26.COV2.S COVID-19 vaccine or a placebo. In nucleotides, the CDR3 is TGTGCCAGCAGCTACAGGAGGCGGGGAGGAGAGACCCAGTACTTC. As protein: CASSYRRRGGETQYF. Using reference TRBV7-2 and TRBJ2-5 for the parts outside the CDR3, the full variable domain is GAGVSQSPSNKVTEKGKDVELRCDPISGHTALYWYRQSLGQGLEFLIYFQGNSAPDKSGLPSDRFSAERTGGSVSTLTIQRTQQEDSAVYLCASSYRRRGGETQYFGPGTRLLVL.